What follows are 28 T cell receptor beta chains derived from one specimen sequenced in a study of cytomegalovirus exposure and HLA in healthy donors. The method was immunoSEQ multiplex PCR; TCRdb's version includes in-frame clones alone and lacks a portion of them. The sample lists roughly 70,000 clones; nearly 98% were seen once. The material sequenced was PBMCs. These receptors all stem from a woman under 30 in good health and CMV-seropositive.

The rearrangement links TRBV19 to TRBJ2-2; unclear D gene. Germline V gene sequence: CDR1 LNHDA, CDR2 SQIVND (reference sequence). This CDR3 spans 14 amino acids. V was trimmed by 1 base and J by 4 bases, leaving 7 bases between them. CDR3 sequence reads: CASSIAPGTGELFF. CDR3 DNA sequence: TGTGCCAGTAGTATAGCCCCCGGCACCGGGGAGCTGTTTTTT.

J is TRBJ2-5 and V is TRBV15, with a tentative D call TRBD1 (6 bases). V lost 1 base and J 4 bases, leaving 13 bases between the germline ends. The CDR3 consists of 15 residues. CDR1 LNHNV and CDR2 YYDKDF come from the germline V gene (reference sequence). CDR3 residues: CATSRGGTGSETQYF. DNA for the CDR3: TGTGCCACCAGCAGAGGGGGAACAGGGTCAGAGACCCAGTACTTC.

The genes are TRBV5-4 and TRBJ2-2; a possible D gene is TRBD1 (6 bases). The CDR3 extends over 13 amino acids. Trimming took off 5 bases at V and 4 bases at J, with 9 bases between the two ends. Germline loops: CDR1 SGHNT, CDR2 YYREEE (reference sequence). The CDR3 DNA reads as TGTGCCAGCAGTCCAGGGGCCACCGGGGAGCTGTTTTTT. It is translated as CASSPGATGELFF.

The V gene is TRBV6-1, the J gene TRBJ2-2; maybe TRBD1 (7 bases). With 4 bases removed from V and 6 bases from J, the gap between germline ends came to 18 bases. The germline gives CDR1 MNHNS, CDR2 SASEGT. The CDR3 totals 16 residues. CDR3 amino acids: CASSGLAQGGSGELFF. In DNA, the CDR3 is TGTGCCAGCAGTGGCCTGGCTCAGGGGGGTTCCGGGGAGCTGTTTTTT.

V gene TRBV30 combines with J gene TRBJ1-1, with D possibly TRBD1 on 6 matching bases. The CDR3 covers 14 residues. Trimming shortened V by 2 bases and J by 1 base, and 11 bases separated the two germline ends. The germline CDR1 and CDR2 sequences are GTSNPN and SVGIG (reference sequence). The CDR3: CAWSTGRSNTEAFF. Here the CDR3 DNA reads TGTGCCTGGAGTACAGGGCGATCGAACACTGAAGCTTTCTTT. Variable domain in full (rest from reference TRBV30 and TRBJ1-1): SQTIHQWPATLVQPVGSPLSLECTVEGTSNPNLYWYRQAAGRGLQLLFYSVGIGQISSEVPQNLSASRPQDRQFILSSKKLLLSDSGFYLCAWSTGRSNTEAFFGQGTRLTVV.

The rearrangement joins TRBV27 to TRBJ2-7, with 9 bases that match TRBD2. The CDR3 contains 16 residues. Germline V CDR1 and CDR2: MNHEY, SMNVEV (reference sequence). With 5 bases clipped from V and 2 bases from J, the junction kept 10 bases outside the gene matches. CDR3 sequence reads: CASSHLAGDTAYEQYF. The CDR3 DNA sequence: TGTGCCAGCAGTCATTTAGCGGGAGATACGGCCTACGAGCAGTACTTC.

The rearrangement links TRBV19 to TRBJ1-1; 8 bases fit TRBD1. Germline V gene data show CDR1 as LNHDA and CDR2 as SQIVND (reference sequence). This CDR3 comprises 14 residues. The ends lost 6 bases at V and 3 bases at J; junction bases unmatched: 6. The CDR3: CASSRQGTDTEAFF. CDR3 nucleotides: TGTGCCAGTAGCCGACAGGGGACGGACACTGAAGCTTTCTTT.

The chain joins TRBV14 to TRBJ2-3; 7 bases align to TRBD2. The germline gives CDR1 SGHDN, CDR2 FVKESK. CDR3 length: 17 amino acids. V lost 0 bases to trimming and J lost 4 bases; unmatched junction nucleotides: 10. CDR3 nucleotides: TGTGCCAGCAGCCAAGAAGGAGGCGGACTAGTCCCAGATACGCAGTATTTT. This codes for CASSQEGGGLVPDTQYF.

This chain links TRBV14 with TRBJ2-7; 12 bases match TRBD2. CDR3 length equals 13 residues. V lost 6 bases and J lost 3; bases outside the gene matches: 0. Germline V gene data show CDR1 as SGHDN and CDR2 as FVKESK. The CDR3 loop reads CASRTSGSYEQYF. The CDR3 nucleotides are TGTGCCAGCAGGACTAGCGGGAGCTACGAGCAGTACTTC.

This chain uses TRBV7-9 with TRBJ1-1, with D unclear. V lost 5 bases, J lost 0 bases, and 16 bases lay in between. This CDR3 has 16 amino acids. Germline V gene lookup returns CDR1 SEHNR and CDR2 FQNEAQ (reference sequence). The CDR3 DNA is TGTGCCAGCAGCCCCCAAGCAGGATCAATGAACACTGAAGCTTTCTTT. Residues: CASSPQAGSMNTEAFF.

The chain uses TRBV4-2 and TRBJ1-1; D possibly corresponds to TRBD1 (6 bases). The ends were cut back, 0 bases at V and 5 bases at J, with 10 bases in the middle. Germline CDR1 reads LGHNA; CDR2 reads YNFKEQ. The CDR3 is 14 residues long. The chain's CDR3 is CASSQEGRGTEAFF. CDR3 bases: TGTGCCAGCAGCCAAGAGGGCAGGGGAACTGAAGCTTTCTTT.

The rearrangement joins TRBV20-1 to TRBJ2-7; no reliable D call. Germline V gene lookup returns CDR1 DFQATT and CDR2 SNEGSKA (reference sequence). V was trimmed by 6 bases and J by 7 bases, leaving 13 bases between them. The CDR3 length is 11 residues. The CDR3 protein is CSAKAVREQYF. CDR3 DNA: TGCAGTGCAAAGGCGGTAAGGGAGCAGTACTTC.

The chain employs TRBV30 and TRBJ2-2, with TRBD2 matching 8 bases. V was pared by 1 base and J by 1 base, with 17 bases of the junction left unmatched. The CDR3 runs to 20 residues. Germline loops: CDR1 GTSNPN, CDR2 SVGIG (reference sequence). This chain's CDR3 is CAWSEPGVTSGKMNTGELFF. CDR3 nucleotide sequence: TGTGCCTGGAGTGAGCCAGGGGTCACTAGCGGTAAGATGAACACCGGGGAGCTGTTTTTT.

This chain's CDR3 is CASSIERSISGANVLTF. The CDR3 region has the DNA TGTGCCAGTAGTATAGAACGCTCTATCTCTGGGGCCAACGTCCTGACTTTC. This chain connects TRBV19 to TRBJ2-6, with D unclear. CDR3 length: 17 amino acids. Germline V gene sequence: CDR1 LNHDA, CDR2 SQIVND (reference sequence). V was pared by 0 bases and J by 0 bases, with 9 bases between.

This clone has only one observation. V usage is TRBV2 and J usage is TRBJ1-2; D possibly corresponds to TRBD1 (6 bases). Germline V gene sequence: CDR1 SNHLY, CDR2 FYNNEI. Trimming pared 6 bases from V and 6 bases from J, leaving 20 bases between. CDR3 length: 15 amino acids. Here the CDR3 reads CASSKYGRGADGYTF. In DNA, the CDR3 is TGTGCCAGCAGCAAATACGGACGGGGGGCGGATGGCTACACCTTC.

This clone appeared once. This rearrangement joins TRBV14 to TRBJ2-7; 15 bases fit TRBD2. The germline gives CDR1 SGHDN, CDR2 FVKESK. The CDR3 runs 16 residues. V shed 4 bases, J shed 6 bases, and the junction held 7 bases outside the gene matches. In DNA form, the CDR3 reads TGTGCCAGCAGCCCGGGACTAGCGGGAGGAGGGTCCGAGCAGTACTTC. Its protein is CASSPGLAGGGSEQYF.

V gene TRBV6-1 combines with J gene TRBJ1-5, with D possibly being TRBD1 (5 bases). This CDR3 contains 14 residues. V was pared by 5 bases and J by 6 bases, with 14 bases between. Germline-derived CDR1 and CDR2 are MNHNS and SASEGT. Written as DNA, the CDR3 is TGTGCCAGCAGTTCCCAGGGACTGGGTCAGCCCCAGCATTTT. This sequence encodes CASSSQGLGQPQHF.

The V gene is TRBV5-6, the J gene TRBJ2-7, with unresolved D. The V end was cut by 0 bases, the J end by 0 bases, with 7 bases between. Germline V lookup: CDR1 SGHDT, CDR2 YYEEEE. CDR3 size: 14 residues. The DNA for the CDR3 is TGTGCCAGCAGCTTGGTCTCCCTCTCCTACGAGCAGTACTTC. It is translated as CASSLVSLSYEQYF.

This chain links TRBV11-1 with TRBJ2-7; possible D gene TRBD2, 6 bases. The CDR3 covers 12 residues. Germline V CDR1 and CDR2: SGHAT, FQDESV (reference sequence). Trimming stripped 11 bases from V and 3 bases from J, with 14 bases between. CDR3 region: CASAQDYYEQYF. The CDR3 coding sequence is TGTGCCTCGGCGCAGGACTACTACGAGCAGTACTTC.

The chain carries TRBV5-5 and TRBJ2-1, with TRBD2 identical over 9 bases. Germline lookup yields CDR1 SGHKS and CDR2 YYEKEE (reference sequence). The CDR3 contains 14 residues. The junction had 5 bases not matched to a gene; V was cut back by 3 bases and J by 7 bases. CDR3: CASSSGTSRNEQFF. The CDR3 DNA is TGTGCCAGCAGCTCCGGGACTAGCAGGAATGAGCAGTTCTTC.

The chain employs TRBV7-3 and TRBJ2-1; 10 bases map to TRBD2. The germline V gene has CDR1 SGHTA and CDR2 FQGTGA. The CDR3 is 20 amino acids. The ends lost 0 bases at V and 2 bases at J; junction bases unmatched: 13. CDR3 in amino acids: CASSLTLRTSGANTYNEQFF. Written as DNA, the CDR3 is TGTGCCAGCAGCTTAACCCTCCGTACTAGCGGGGCTAATACCTACAATGAGCAGTTCTTC.

The genes are TRBV19 and TRBJ1-2, with 7 bases fitting TRBD1. The J segment lost 1 base and the V segment lost 5 bases, leaving 13 bases of the junction unmatched. This CDR3 region has 17 residues. Germline assignment: CDR1 LNHDA and CDR2 SQIVND (reference sequence). The CDR3 loop is CASSSSDRASLNYGYTF. In DNA form, the CDR3 reads TGTGCCAGTAGTTCCAGCGACAGGGCCTCCCTTAACTATGGCTACACCTTC.

V gene TRBV6-1 combines with J gene TRBJ1-1, with no clear D. CDR1 is MNHNS and CDR2 is SASEGT in the germline V gene. CDR3 length equals 13 residues. V was trimmed by 2 bases and J by 8 bases, leaving 12 bases between them. The CDR3 DNA reads TGTGCCAGCAGTGAACATAGCCCATCCGAAGCTTTCTTT. Amino acid sequence: CASSEHSPSEAFF.

The chain has TRBV6-5 and TRBJ2-3; the match to TRBD2 covers 9 bases. This CDR3 comprises 16 residues. Germline V gene data show CDR1 as MNHEY and CDR2 as SVGAGI. The junction had 7 bases not matched to a gene; V was cut back by 2 bases and J by 4 bases. CDR3 sequence reads: CASSYRGSGSSDTQYF. The CDR3 DNA reads TGTGCCAGCAGTTACAGGGGTAGCGGGAGTTCAGATACGCAGTATTTT.

This clone has just one count. The chain uses TRBV6-1 and TRBJ2-7; 9 bases agree with TRBD1. V gave up 7 bases and J gave up 4 bases; unmatched junction bases: 11. CDR1 MNHNS and CDR2 SASEGT come from the germline V gene. The length of the CDR3 is 15 residues. CDR3 bases: TGTGCCAGCACCCCCTGGGGAGGGACAGGGTACGAGCAGTACTTC. Residues: CASTPWGGTGYEQYF.

This chain links TRBV7-9 with TRBJ2-7; no definite D call. Germline CDR1 is SEHNR and CDR2 is FQNEAQ (reference sequence). CDR3 size: 13 residues. The V and J ends lost 1 base and 4 bases respectively, with 8 bases between them. The CDR3 coding sequence is TGTGCCAGCAGCTTAGATGGCCTTTACGAGCAGTACTTC. This codes for CASSLDGLYEQYF.

The chain links TRBV19 to TRBJ1-2; 7 bases are a match to TRBD1. CDR1 is LNHDA, CDR2 SQIVND, per germline (reference sequence). Unmatched junction bases numbered 7, after V lost 7 bases and J lost 2 bases. CDR3 length equals 14 residues. The DNA of the CDR3 is TGTGCCAGTAAGAAGGCAGGGGGGAACTATGGCTACACCTTC. Its translation: CASKKAGGNYGYTF.

The chain employs TRBV4-1 and TRBJ2-7, with 7 bases identical to TRBD1. The CDR3 contains 15 residues. With 1 base clipped from V and 6 bases from J, the junction kept 9 bases outside the gene matches. Germline V gene data show CDR1 as MGHRA and CDR2 as YSYEKL. In nucleotides, the CDR3 is TGCGCCAGCAGCCAAGTGCGCCAGGGGGAAGGCGAGCAGTACTTC. It yields the protein CASSQVRQGEGEQYF.